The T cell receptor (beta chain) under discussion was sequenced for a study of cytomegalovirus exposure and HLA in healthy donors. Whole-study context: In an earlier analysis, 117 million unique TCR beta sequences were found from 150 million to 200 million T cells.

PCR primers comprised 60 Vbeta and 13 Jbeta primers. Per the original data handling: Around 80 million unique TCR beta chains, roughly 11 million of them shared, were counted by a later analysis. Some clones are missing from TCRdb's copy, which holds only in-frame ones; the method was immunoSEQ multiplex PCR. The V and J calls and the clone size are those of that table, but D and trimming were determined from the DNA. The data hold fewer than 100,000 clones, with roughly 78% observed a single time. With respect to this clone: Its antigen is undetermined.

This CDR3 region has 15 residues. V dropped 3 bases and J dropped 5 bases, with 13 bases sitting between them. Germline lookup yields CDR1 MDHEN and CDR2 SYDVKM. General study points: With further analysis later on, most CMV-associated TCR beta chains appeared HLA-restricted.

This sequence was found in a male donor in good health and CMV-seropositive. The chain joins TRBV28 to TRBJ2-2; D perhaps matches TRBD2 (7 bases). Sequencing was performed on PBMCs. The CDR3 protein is CASSFAGAGTGELFF. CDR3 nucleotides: TGTGCCAGCAGTTTCGCGGGGGCGGGTACCGGGGAGCTGTTTTTT.